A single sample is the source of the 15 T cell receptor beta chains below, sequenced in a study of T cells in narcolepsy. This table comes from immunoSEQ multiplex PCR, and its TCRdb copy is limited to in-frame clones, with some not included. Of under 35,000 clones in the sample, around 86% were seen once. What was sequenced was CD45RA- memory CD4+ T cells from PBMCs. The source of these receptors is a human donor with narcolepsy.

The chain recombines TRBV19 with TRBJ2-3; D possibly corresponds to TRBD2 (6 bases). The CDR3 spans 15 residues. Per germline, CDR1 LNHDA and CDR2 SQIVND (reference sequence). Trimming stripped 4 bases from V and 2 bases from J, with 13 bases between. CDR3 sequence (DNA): TGTGCCAGTAGTAGACGGGGGAGCAACACAGATACGCAGTATTTT. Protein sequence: CASSRRGSNTDTQYF.

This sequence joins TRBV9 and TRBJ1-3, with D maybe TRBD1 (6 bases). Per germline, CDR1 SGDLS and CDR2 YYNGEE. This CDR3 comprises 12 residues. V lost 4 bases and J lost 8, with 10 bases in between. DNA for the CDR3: TGTGCCAGCAGCCCCCCAGGGGACACCATATATTTT. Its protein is CASSPPGDTIYF.

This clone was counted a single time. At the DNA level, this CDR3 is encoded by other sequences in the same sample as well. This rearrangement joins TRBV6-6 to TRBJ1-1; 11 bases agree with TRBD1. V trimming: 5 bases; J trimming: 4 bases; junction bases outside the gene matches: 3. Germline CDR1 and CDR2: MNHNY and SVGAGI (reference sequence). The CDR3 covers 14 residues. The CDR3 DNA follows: TGTGCCAGCAGTCCGGGACAGGGGGGCACTGAAGCTTTCTTT. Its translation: CASSPGQGGTEAFF.

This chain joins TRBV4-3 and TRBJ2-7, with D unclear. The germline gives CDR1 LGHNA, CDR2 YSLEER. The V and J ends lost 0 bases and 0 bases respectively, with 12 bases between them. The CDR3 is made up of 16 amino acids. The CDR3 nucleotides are TGCGCCAGCAGCCAAGATCTAAGGGCGGCCTCCTACGAGCAGTACTTC. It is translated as CASSQDLRAASYEQYF.

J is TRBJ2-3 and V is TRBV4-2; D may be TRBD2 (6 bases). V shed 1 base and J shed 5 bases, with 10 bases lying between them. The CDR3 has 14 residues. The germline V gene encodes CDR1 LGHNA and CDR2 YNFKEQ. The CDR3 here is CASSQAGEGDTQYF. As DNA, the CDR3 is TGTGCCAGCAGCCAAGCGGGAGAAGGAGATACGCAGTATTTT.

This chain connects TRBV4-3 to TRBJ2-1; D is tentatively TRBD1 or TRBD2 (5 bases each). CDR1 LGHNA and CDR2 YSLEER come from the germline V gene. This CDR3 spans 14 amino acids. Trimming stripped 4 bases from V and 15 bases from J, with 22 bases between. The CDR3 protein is CASSPGQGVKWPFF. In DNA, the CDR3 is TGCGCCAGCAGCCCCGGGCAGGGAGTCAAGTGGCCGTTCTTC.

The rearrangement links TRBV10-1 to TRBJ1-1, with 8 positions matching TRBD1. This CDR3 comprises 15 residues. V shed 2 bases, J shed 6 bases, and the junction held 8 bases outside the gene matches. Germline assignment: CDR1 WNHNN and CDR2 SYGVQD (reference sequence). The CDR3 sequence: CASSEAGQGISEAFF. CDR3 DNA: TGCGCCAGCAGTGAGGCAGGACAGGGTATTTCTGAAGCTTTCTTT.

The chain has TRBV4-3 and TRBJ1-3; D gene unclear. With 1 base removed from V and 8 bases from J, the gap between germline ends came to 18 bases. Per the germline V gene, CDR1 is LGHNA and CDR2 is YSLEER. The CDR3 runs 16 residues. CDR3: CASSQVNMGFVDTIYF. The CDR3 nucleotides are TGCGCCAGCAGCCAAGTTAACATGGGCTTTGTGGACACCATATATTTT.

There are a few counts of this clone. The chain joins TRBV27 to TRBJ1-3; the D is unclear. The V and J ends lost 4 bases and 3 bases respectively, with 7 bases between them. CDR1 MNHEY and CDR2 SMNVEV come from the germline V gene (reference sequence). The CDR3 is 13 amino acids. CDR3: CASSSWGGNTIYF. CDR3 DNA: TGTGCCAGCAGTTCCTGGGGTGGAAACACCATATATTTT.

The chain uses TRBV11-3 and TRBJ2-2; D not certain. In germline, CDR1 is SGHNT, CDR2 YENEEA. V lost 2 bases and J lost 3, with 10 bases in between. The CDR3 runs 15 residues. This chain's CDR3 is CASSLYAGDTGELFF. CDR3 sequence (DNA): TGTGCCAGCAGCTTATATGCTGGAGACACCGGGGAGCTGTTTTTT.

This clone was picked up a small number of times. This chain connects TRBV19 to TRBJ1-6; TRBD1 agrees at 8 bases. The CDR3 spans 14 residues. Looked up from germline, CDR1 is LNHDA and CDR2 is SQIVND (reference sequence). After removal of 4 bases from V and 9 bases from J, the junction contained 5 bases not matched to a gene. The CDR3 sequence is CASSTGQGISPLHF. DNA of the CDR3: TGTGCCAGTAGTACTGGACAGGGAATTTCACCCCTCCACTTT.

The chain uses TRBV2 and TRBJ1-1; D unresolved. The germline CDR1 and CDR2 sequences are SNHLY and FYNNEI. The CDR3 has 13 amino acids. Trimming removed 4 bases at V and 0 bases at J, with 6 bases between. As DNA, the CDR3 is TGTGCCAGCAGTGCTCCGGTGAACACTGAAGCTTTCTTT. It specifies CASSAPVNTEAFF.

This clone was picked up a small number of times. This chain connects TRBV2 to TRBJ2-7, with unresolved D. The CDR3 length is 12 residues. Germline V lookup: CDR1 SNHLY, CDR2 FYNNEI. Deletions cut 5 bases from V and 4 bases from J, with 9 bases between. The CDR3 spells CASSRTAYEQYF. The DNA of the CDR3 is TGTGCCAGCAGTCGAACGGCTTACGAGCAGTACTTC.

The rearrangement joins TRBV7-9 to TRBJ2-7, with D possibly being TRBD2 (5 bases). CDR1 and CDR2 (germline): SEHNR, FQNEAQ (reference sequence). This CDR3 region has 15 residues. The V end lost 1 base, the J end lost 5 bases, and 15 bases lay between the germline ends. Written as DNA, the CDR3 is TGTGCCAGCAGCTTAGGGAGCGGCGATACCCACGAGCAGTACTTC. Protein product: CASSLGSGDTHEQYF. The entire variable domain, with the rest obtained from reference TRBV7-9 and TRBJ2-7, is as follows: DTGVSQNPRHKITKRGQNVTFRCDPISEHNRLYWYRQTLGQGPEFLTYFQNEAQLEKSRLLSDRFSAERPKGSFSTLEIQRTEQGDSAMYLCASSLGSGDTHEQYFGPGTRLTVT.

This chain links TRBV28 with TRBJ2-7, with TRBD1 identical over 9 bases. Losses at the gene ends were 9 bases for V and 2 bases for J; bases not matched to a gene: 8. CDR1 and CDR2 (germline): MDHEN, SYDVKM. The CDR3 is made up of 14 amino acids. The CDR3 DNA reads TGTGCCAGTAAATCCGGGACAGGGACCTACGAGCAGTACTTC. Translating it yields CASKSGTGTYEQYF.